The rows below give T cell receptor beta chains drawn from one sample of a study of vaccination and CD4 T cells after COVID-19. Their target antigens are unknown. One entry per CDR3 protein, called by TCRdb with MiXCR from the PCR reads. The data show 15,000 or so distinct CDR3 sequences, with about a fifth seen just once and 9% to 15% held by the top ten. Sequences were derived from CD4+ T cells from blood, cultured in vitro, sampled before SARS-CoV-2 vaccination. These receptors were obtained from a human donor who received a COVID-19 vaccine. Both conserved end residues are part of each CDR3. A D gene is named only where the DNA matches it firmly. Size is stated for part of the rows, as once, few or many counts, or as a class when the clone is expanded.

>TRBJ1-6|few|TRBV30|TRBD1
TGTGCCTGGACTGAGGACAGGGCCGCGAATTCACCCCTCCACTTT
CAWTEDRAANSPLHF
>TRBJ2-3|.|TRBV9|TRBD2
TGTGCCAGCAGCCTAATTAGCGGGGGGGATACAGATACGCAGTATTTT
CASSLISGGDTDTQYF
>TRBJ1-6|medium-sized|TRBV6-1|TRBD1
TGTGCCAGCAGAAGACAGGGATCATTTAGTGGCTCACCCCTCCACTTT
CASRRQGSFSGSPLHF
>TRBJ1-1|few|TRBV6-5|.
TGTGCCAGCAGTTACAGGGAAAGGGGCACTGAAGCTTTCTTT
CASSYRERGTEAFF
>TRBJ2-2|few|TRBV2|TRBD1
TGTGCCAGCAGCCCGACAGGGGGCGACACCGGGGAGCTGTTTTTT
CASSPTGGDTGELFF
>TRBJ2-7|few|TRBV2|TRBD1
TGTGCCAGCAGCGTCGACAGGGGAGCAGCGGGCGAGCAGTACTTC
CASSVDRGAAGEQYF
>TRBJ2-7|.|TRBV5-1|.
TGCGCCAGCAGCTTGGATGGGAACTACGAGCAGTACTTC
CASSLDGNYEQYF
>TRBJ1-6|few|TRBV18|TRBD1
TGTGCCAGCTCTCCCCAACGGAGCGGACAGGGGGAAGGAACCCTCCACTTT
CASSPQRSGQGEGTLHF
>TRBJ2-3|few|TRBV7-2|.
TGTGCCAGCAGGACCGGGGGGCTCGTCGGAGATACGCAGTATTTT
CASRTGGLVGDTQYF
>TRBJ1-2|few|TRBV25-1|.
TGTGCCAGCTCCCCCTCCGGGACTCTGTATGGCTACACCTTC
CASSPSGTLYGYTF
>TRBJ2-5|once|TRBV12-5|TRBD2
TGTGCTAGTGGTTTAGGCGGGGGACTAGGAGAGACCCAGTACTTC
CASGLGGGLGETQYF
>TRBJ1-2|.|TRBV30|TRBD1
TGTGCCTGGAAAAAAGGGACAGAAAACTATGGCTACACCTTC
CAWKKGTENYGYTF
>TRBJ2-5|.|TRBV20-1|TRBD1
TGCAGTGCGGGTAAACAGGGGTCGGGACAAGAGACCCAGTACTTC
CSAGKQGSGQETQYF
>TRBJ1-6|.|TRBV5-1|.
TGCGCCAGCGGGAAAGCCTATAATTCACCCCTCCACTTT
CASGKAYNSPLHF
>TRBJ2-1|.|TRBV15|.
TGTGCCACCAGCAGAGCTGGGGCCCCGGATACAGTCTACAATGAGCAGTTCTTC
CATSRAGAPDTVYNEQFF
>TRBJ1-2|.|TRBV27|TRBD1
TGTGCCAGCAGGGCGAACAGGGGGGCAATAGGCAGTGGCTACACCTTC
CASRANRGAIGSGYTF
>TRBJ2-2|few|TRBV20-1|.
TGCAGTGCTAGAGTCACAGGGTCGGCCGGGGAGCTGTTTTTT
CSARVTGSAGELFF
>TRBJ2-7|.|TRBV2|TRBD1
TGTGCCAGCCTACGGACAGGGAGCTCCTACGAGCAGTACTTC
CASLRTGSSYEQYF
>TRBJ2-3|.|TRBV9|TRBD2
TGTGCCAGCAGCGTAGTAGCAAGCGGGGGGGCTGTCACAGATACGCAGTATTTT
CASSVVASGGAVTDTQYF
>TRBJ2-2|.|TRBV2|TRBD1
TGTGCCAGCTCTCTAAGGCGACAGGGAGTGAACGGGGAGCTGTTTTTT
CASSLRRQGVNGELFF
>TRBJ2-3|.|TRBV5-1|TRBD1
TGCGCCAGCAGCTTGGGGTACAGGGGTAGCACAGATACGCAGTATTTT
CASSLGYRGSTDTQYF
>TRBJ2-1|few|TRBV20-1|.
TGCAGTGCTAGAGATAGGGAGGGACAGGTTTACAATGAGCAGTTCTTC
CSARDREGQVYNEQFF
>TRBJ2-1|.|TRBV7-9|TRBD2
TGTGCCAGCAGCTTAACTAGCGGGGGGGCTATTCCTGAGCAGTTCTTC
CASSLTSGGAIPEQFF
>TRBJ2-2|.|TRBV7-9|.
TGTGCCAGCAGCTTAGGCGGGAACACCGGGGAGCTGTTTTTT
CASSLGGNTGELFF
>TRBJ2-1|.|TRBV18|.
TGTGCCAGCTCACGATATGGGGGGGCTGACAATGAGCAGTTCTTC
CASSRYGGADNEQFF
>TRBJ2-3|few|TRBV20-1|.
TGCAGTGCTAGAGTCGGGGGTATTACAGATACGCAGTATTTT
CSARVGGITDTQYF
>TRBJ1-6|.|TRBV6-1|TRBD1
TGTGCCAGCACAAGAGGAAGGACAGGGAATACCTATAATTCACCCCTCCACTTT
CASTRGRTGNTYNSPLHF
>TRBJ2-5|.|TRBV10-3|.
TGTGCCATCAGTGAGGACAGGAACCAAGAGACCCAGTACTTC
CAISEDRNQETQYF
>TRBJ2-5|few|TRBV20-1|.
TGCAGTGCTAGAGACAGGGGTCCGGAGACCCAGTACTTC
CSARDRGPETQYF
>TRBJ1-6|.|TRBV28|.
TGTGTCAGCAGTTTGGGAGGTAGCTCCTATAATTCACCCCTCCACTTT
CVSSLGGSSYNSPLHF
>TRBJ1-2|few|TRBV6-1|.
TGTGCCAGCAGTACGAGACAACGACTGGGGGGCTACACCTTC
CASSTRQRLGGYTF
>TRBJ2-3|few|TRBV20-1|TRBD2
TGCAGTGCTAGCGACCCAAGCGGGGGGAGCACAGATACGCAGTATTTT
CSASDPSGGSTDTQYF
>TRBJ2-2|few|TRBV10-2|.
TGCGCCAGCAGGGACGACAGATACACCGGGGAGCTGTTTTTT
CASRDDRYTGELFF
>TRBJ1-3|.|TRBV7-6|.
TGTGCCAGCAGCTTAGTTCAAGGGGCTTTCTCTGGAAACACCATATATTTT
CASSLVQGAFSGNTIYF
>TRBJ1-6|medium-sized|TRBV19|TRBD1
TGTGCCAGTAGAACAGGGGTCTATAATTCACCCCTCCACTTT
CASRTGVYNSPLHF
>TRBJ1-2|few|TRBV7-9|TRBD1
TGTGCCAGCAGCTTCATTGACAGGGGAGGTGGCTACACCTTC
CASSFIDRGGGYTF
>TRBJ2-2|few|TRBV10-1|.
TGCGCCAGCAGTGCCCAAGAGGGGTTAGGGACGGCGAACACCGGGGAGCTGTTTTTT
CASSAQEGLGTANTGELFF
>TRBJ2-7|.|TRBV21-1|.
TGTGCCACCCCGTCCGACAGGGTTTACTGGCAGTACTTC
CATPSDRVYWQYF
>TRBJ2-3|.|TRBV14|.
TGTGCCAGCAGCCAAGATGTACGCCTTAGCACAGATACGCAGTATTTT
CASSQDVRLSTDTQYF
>TRBJ2-7|.|TRBV7-6|.
TGTGCCAGCAGCTTAGTCCAGGGCAGCGAGCAGTACTTC
CASSLVQGSEQYF